These 29 T cell receptor beta chains were all obtained from the same sample, sequenced in a study of CD8+ T cells in alopecia areata. cDNA serving as the sequencing template came from extracted, reverse transcribed RNA. Assay used: immunoSEQ multiplex PCR; TCRdb lists only in-frame clones, some missing. This table holds around 210,000 clones, 45% to 70% found once. Material for sequencing was CD8+ T cells sorted from blood. These receptors were obtained from a human donor in good health.

The chain joins TRBV2 to TRBJ2-7; 8 bases are a match to TRBD2. Unmatched junction bases numbered 7, after V lost 6 bases and J lost 6 bases. Germline CDR1 is SNHLY and CDR2 is FYNNEI. CDR3 length equals 13 residues. The CDR3 DNA reads as TGTGCCAGCAGCCCCAGCGGGGGCGGCGAGCAGTACTTC. Protein: CASSPSGGGEQYF.

The chain links TRBV30 to TRBJ1-1; D is possibly TRBD1 (5 bases). This CDR3 comprises 11 residues. Germline CDR1 is GTSNPN and CDR2 is SVGIG (reference sequence). The DNA of the CDR3 is TGTGCGGGTGGGGGGAACACTGAAGCTTTCTTT. Amino acid sequence: CAGGGNTEAFF.

In its sample, this clone was seen a few times. V and J are TRBV6-5 and TRBJ2-1; either TRBD1 or TRBD2 may supply D (5 bases each). V was clipped by 2 bases and J by 5 bases, with 16 bases between them. CDR3 length: 16 amino acids. Germline CDR1 and CDR2: MNHEY and SVGAGI. The CDR3 spells CASSYTSEGRNNEQFF. The CDR3 nucleotides are TGTGCCAGCAGTTACACGTCCGAGGGGCGGAACAATGAGCAGTTCTTC.

The V gene is TRBV25-1, the J gene TRBJ1-1, with unresolved D. CDR1 and CDR2 from the germline V gene are MGHDK and SYGVNS. Trimming pared 3 bases from V and 5 bases from J, leaving 4 bases between. This CDR3 region has 11 residues. The CDR3 region is CASSDGTEAFF. The CDR3 bases are TGTGCCAGCAGTGATGGGACTGAAGCTTTCTTT. The entire variable domain, with the rest obtained from reference TRBV25-1 and TRBJ1-1, is as follows: EADIYQTPRYLVIGTGKKITLECSQTMGHDKMYWYQQDPGMELHLIHYSYGVNSTEKGDLSSESTVSRIRTEHFPLTLESARPSHTSQYLCASSDGTEAFFGQGTRLTVV.

The chain carries TRBV6-5 and TRBJ2-5; 7 nucleotides match TRBD1. The germline CDR1 and CDR2 sequences are MNHEY and SVGAGI. The CDR3 contains 14 residues. With 0 bases clipped from V and 3 bases from J, the junction kept 1 base outside the gene matches. The CDR3 bases are TGTGCCAGCAGTTACTCTGGGACAGAAGAGACCCAGTACTTC. As protein: CASSYSGTEETQYF.

The chain has TRBV7-9 and TRBJ2-2, with TRBD1 matching over 7 bases. V was clipped by 5 bases and J by 0 bases; unmatched bases: 3. Per germline, CDR1 SEHNR and CDR2 FQNEAQ (reference sequence). The CDR3 spans 15 residues. CDR3 in DNA: TGTGCCAGCAGCCTTGGGACAGCGAACACCGGGGAGCTGTTTTTT. The encoded protein is CASSLGTANTGELFF.

This clone was counted only a few times. The chain combines TRBV19 with TRBJ2-1; no reliable D call. This CDR3 is built from 15 residues. Trimming removed 11 bases at V and 3 bases at J, with 20 bases between. Looked up from germline, CDR1 is LNHDA and CDR2 is SQIVND (reference sequence). This chain's CDR3 is CASGGFPSGYNEQFF. CDR3 nucleotides: TGTGCCTCCGGCGGTTTCCCCTCAGGCTACAATGAGCAGTTCTTC.

This clone appeared a single time. The chain carries TRBV4-2 and TRBJ2-1, with TRBD1 matching 8 bases. CDR3 length: 17 amino acids. V trimming: 3 bases; J trimming: 7 bases; junction bases outside the gene matches: 14. In germline, CDR1 is LGHNA, CDR2 YNFKEQ. The CDR3 nucleotides are TGTGCCAGCAGCCAGGACTTCGGGCAGGGGGCGGCAAATGAGCAGTTCTTC. The encoded protein is CASSQDFGQGAANEQFF.

This clone was counted only a few times. This sequence joins TRBV9 and TRBJ1-6, with a tentative D call TRBD1 (6 bases). Trimming stripped 0 bases from V and 7 bases from J, with 14 bases between. Germline-derived CDR1 and CDR2 are SGDLS and YYNGEE. CDR3 length: 16 residues. The chain's CDR3 is CASSVGGTPINSPLHF. Written as DNA, the CDR3 is TGTGCCAGCAGCGTAGGGGGGACACCCATCAATTCACCCCTCCACTTT.

V gene TRBV11-2 combines with J gene TRBJ2-7; D not certain. Germline V CDR1 and CDR2: SGHAT, FQNNGV. The CDR3 has 16 residues. The V gene lost 1 base and the J gene lost 0 bases, with 13 bases spanning the gap. In DNA, the CDR3 is TGTGCCAGCAGCTTAGCCCCGGTTCTTACCTCCTACGAGCAGTACTTC. It translates to CASSLAPVLTSYEQYF.

This chain connects TRBV30 to TRBJ1-4, with 9 bases matching TRBD1. This CDR3 has 14 amino acids. In germline, CDR1 is GTSNPN, CDR2 SVGIG (reference sequence). Unmatched junction bases numbered 5, after V lost 3 bases and J lost 6 bases. CDR3 loop: CAWSSGTGYEKLFF. CDR3 nucleotides: TGTGCCTGGAGCTCCGGGACAGGGTATGAAAAACTGTTTTTT.

Of note for this clone: An end of the junction differs from the germline gene, which may be a read error. The chain links TRBV27 to TRBJ2-7; 8 bases map to TRBD1. Germline assignment: CDR1 MNHEY and CDR2 SMNVEV (reference sequence). This CDR3 is built from 15 residues. This CDR3 reads CTSSLGQGASYEQYF. The CDR3 DNA follows: TGTACCAGCAGTTTAGGGCAGGGGGCCTCCTACGAGCAGTACTTC.

This sequence joins TRBV11-2 and TRBJ2-1, with a weak D call TRBD2 (6 bases). CDR1 SGHAT and CDR2 FQNNGV come from the germline V gene. The V and J ends lost 5 bases and 7 bases respectively, with 18 bases between them. The CDR3 runs 15 residues. The CDR3 here is CASSPPGTGRNEQFF. CDR3 in DNA: TGTGCCAGCAGCCCTCCCGGGACTGGGCGGAATGAGCAGTTCTTC.

This clone came up once. The CDR3 spells CASSPPTSEAFF. The CDR3 coding sequence is TGTGCCAGCAGCCCGCCCACCAGTGAAGCTTTCTTT. The J gene is TRBJ1-1, the V gene TRBV4-2; no clear D. There are 12 residues in the CDR3. V dropped 4 bases and J dropped 7 bases, with 10 bases sitting between them. Germline V gene data show CDR1 as LGHNA and CDR2 as YNFKEQ.

The chain carries TRBV13 and TRBJ2-5; D is unresolved. The CDR3 runs to 12 residues. Looked up from germline, CDR1 is PRHDT and CDR2 is FYEKMQ (reference sequence). The V end lost 3 bases, the J end lost 2 bases, and 4 bases lay between the germline ends. The DNA for the CDR3 is TGTGCCAGCAGCTTGGGTCAAGAGACCCAGTACTTC. This translates into CASSLGQETQYF.

This clone has only a few counts. The rearrangement uses TRBV18 and TRBJ2-7; possibly TRBD2 for D (5 bases). CDR1 and CDR2 from the germline V gene are KGHSH and LQKENI. This CDR3 is built from 16 residues. V lost 3 bases to trimming and J lost 0 bases, with 15 bases between them. The CDR3: CASSPRAGVDSYEQYF. The CDR3 nucleotides read TGTGCCAGCTCACCCCGAGCCGGGGTGGACTCCTACGAGCAGTACTTC.

This clone was counted between two and nine times. The DNA of the CDR3 is TGTGCCAGTAGTAGCCACAGGGGGAACATGAACACTGAAGCTTTCTTT. Translation: CASSSHRGNMNTEAFF. V is TRBV19 and J is TRBJ1-1; 8 bases agree with TRBD1. CDR1 is LNHDA and CDR2 is SQIVND in the germline V gene (reference sequence). Unmatched junction bases numbered 7, after V lost 4 bases and J lost 0 bases. The CDR3 runs 16 residues. Variable domain in full (rest from reference TRBV19 and TRBJ1-1): DGGITQSPKYLFRKEGQNVTLSCEQNLNHDAMYWYRQDPGQGLRLIYYSQIVNDFQKGDIAEGYSVSREKKESFPLTVTSAQKNPTAFYLCASSSHRGNMNTEAFFGQGTRLTVV.

This rearrangement joins TRBV7-6 to TRBJ1-1; tentative D call: TRBD1 (5 bases). CDR3 length equals 16 residues. V was pared by 3 bases and J by 3 bases, with 17 bases between. The germline V gene encodes CDR1 SGHVS and CDR2 FNYEAQ. CDR3 sequence reads: CASSLTMGQGDTEAFF. DNA for the CDR3: TGTGCCAGCAGCTTGACGATGGGCCAGGGAGACACTGAAGCTTTCTTT.

The rearrangement joins TRBV6-5 to TRBJ2-7, with unresolved D. This CDR3 spans 10 amino acids. V was pared by 7 bases and J by 6 bases, with 7 bases between. Germline loops: CDR1 MNHEY, CDR2 SVGAGI. The chain's CDR3 is CASKGSEQYF. CDR3 DNA: TGTGCCAGCAAGGGCAGCGAGCAGTACTTC.

The chain couples TRBV4-1 to TRBJ2-7; 9 bases are a match to TRBD2. V trimming: 0 bases; J trimming: 2 bases; junction bases outside the gene matches: 11. The CDR3 has 18 residues. CDR1 and CDR2 from the germline V gene are MGHRA and YSYEKL. CDR3 coding DNA: TGCGCCAGCAGCCAAGAGTCCCTAGCGGGGAGACTAACCTACGAGCAGTACTTC. This codes for CASSQESLAGRLTYEQYF.

The V gene is TRBV29-1, the J gene TRBJ2-2; D may be TRBD2 (6 bases). With 5 bases removed from V and 7 bases from J, the gap between germline ends came to 8 bases. The CDR3 spans 11 residues. Germline loops: CDR1 SQVTM, CDR2 ANQGSEA. This CDR3 is CSVRLDGELFF. In DNA form, the CDR3 reads TGCAGCGTTCGACTAGACGGGGAGCTGTTTTTT.

The chain couples TRBV5-1 to TRBJ1-3, with 8 bases aligning to TRBD1. V shed 1 base, J shed 0 bases, and the junction held 3 bases outside the gene matches. Germline loops: CDR1 SGHRS, CDR2 YFSETQ. The CDR3 contains 16 residues. The CDR3 is CASSLWDRSSGNTIYF. In DNA form, the CDR3 reads TGCGCCAGCAGCTTGTGGGACAGGTCCTCTGGAAACACCATATATTTT.

This chain uses TRBV9 with TRBJ2-7; the D call may be TRBD1 or TRBD2 (5 bases each). CDR1 is SGDLS and CDR2 is YYNGEE in the germline V gene. Trimming shortened V by 7 bases and J by 6 bases, and 17 bases separated the two germline ends. CDR3 size: 13 residues. The CDR3 bases are TGTGCCAGCCTTGGGCCGAGGGGTGGCGAGCAGTACTTC. Residues: CASLGPRGGEQYF.

This clone was seen more than once but under ten times. The chain links TRBV4-1 to TRBJ2-7; no reliable D call. Trimming took 0 bases from V and 5 from J, leaving 5 bases between them. This CDR3 has 12 residues. The germline CDR1 and CDR2 sequences are MGHRA and YSYEKL. The CDR3 DNA sequence: TGCGCCAGCAGCCAAGATCGGAACGAGCAGTACTTC. Translated: CASSQDRNEQYF.

This clone has just a few counts. The chain carries TRBV23-1 and TRBJ1-4; D call uncertain. TRBV23-1 is designated an ORF whose function remains uncertain. The V gene lost 9 bases and the J gene lost 5 bases, with 10 bases spanning the gap. The CDR3 is made up of 12 amino acids. The CDR3 DNA reads as TGCGCCAGGGAAGCAGTGAATGAAAAACTGTTTTTT. Translating gives CAREAVNEKLFF.

The chain links TRBV29-1 to TRBJ2-7; D unclear. Per germline, CDR1 SQVTM and CDR2 ANQGSEA. This CDR3 has 12 amino acids. Trimming cost V 6 bases and J 6 bases, with 15 bases left between them. For the CDR3, the DNA is TGCAGCGTAAGTGGACCGACTGGCGAGCAGTACTTC. Translation: CSVSGPTGEQYF.

The sample holds many counts of this clone. The CDR3 sequence: CASSLSVSSYEQYF. The CDR3, as DNA: TGTGCCAGCAGCTTATCAGTCAGCTCCTACGAGCAGTACTTC. This chain uses TRBV7-9 with TRBJ2-7; D call uncertain. Germline-derived CDR1 and CDR2 are SEHNR and FQNEAQ (reference sequence). The ends were cut back, 2 bases at V and 0 bases at J, with 8 bases in the middle. The CDR3 is made up of 14 amino acids.

This clone has only one observation. The chain is built from TRBV25-1 and TRBJ2-5; D call uncertain. The V gene lost 4 bases and the J gene lost 2 bases, with 8 bases spanning the gap. The CDR3 is 13 amino acids. Germline loops: CDR1 MGHDK, CDR2 SYGVNS. The chain's CDR3 is CASSVNTQETQYF. The CDR3 region has the DNA TGTGCCAGCAGTGTGAATACTCAAGAGACCCAGTACTTC. The whole variable domain, filled in from reference TRBV25-1 and TRBJ2-5, reads EADIYQTPRYLVIGTGKKITLECSQTMGHDKMYWYQQDPGMELHLIHYSYGVNSTEKGDLSSESTVSRIRTEHFPLTLESARPSHTSQYLCASSVNTQETQYFGPGTRLLVL.

Only a few counts were recorded for this clone. CDR3 DNA: TGTGCCAGCAGCCAATATAGGAACACTGAAGCTTTCTTT. Translation gives CASSQYRNTEAFF. V usage is TRBV14 and J usage is TRBJ1-1; D remains ambiguous. The CDR3 is made up of 13 amino acids. Germline lookup yields CDR1 SGHDN and CDR2 FVKESK. V lost 2 bases, J lost 1 base, and 5 bases lay in between.